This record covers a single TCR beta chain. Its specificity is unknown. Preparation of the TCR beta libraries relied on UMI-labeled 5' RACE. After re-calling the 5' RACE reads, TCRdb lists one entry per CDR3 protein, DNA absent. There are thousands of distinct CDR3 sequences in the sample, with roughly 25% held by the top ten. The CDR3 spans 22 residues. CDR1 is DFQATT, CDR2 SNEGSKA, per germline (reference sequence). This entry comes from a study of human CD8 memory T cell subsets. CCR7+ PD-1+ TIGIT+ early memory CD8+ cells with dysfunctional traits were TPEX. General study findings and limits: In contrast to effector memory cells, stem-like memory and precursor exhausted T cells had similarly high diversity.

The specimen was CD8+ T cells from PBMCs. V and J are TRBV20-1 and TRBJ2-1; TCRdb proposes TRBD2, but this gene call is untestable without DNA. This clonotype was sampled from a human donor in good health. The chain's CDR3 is CSARDTLPTGTSGRATYNEQFF.